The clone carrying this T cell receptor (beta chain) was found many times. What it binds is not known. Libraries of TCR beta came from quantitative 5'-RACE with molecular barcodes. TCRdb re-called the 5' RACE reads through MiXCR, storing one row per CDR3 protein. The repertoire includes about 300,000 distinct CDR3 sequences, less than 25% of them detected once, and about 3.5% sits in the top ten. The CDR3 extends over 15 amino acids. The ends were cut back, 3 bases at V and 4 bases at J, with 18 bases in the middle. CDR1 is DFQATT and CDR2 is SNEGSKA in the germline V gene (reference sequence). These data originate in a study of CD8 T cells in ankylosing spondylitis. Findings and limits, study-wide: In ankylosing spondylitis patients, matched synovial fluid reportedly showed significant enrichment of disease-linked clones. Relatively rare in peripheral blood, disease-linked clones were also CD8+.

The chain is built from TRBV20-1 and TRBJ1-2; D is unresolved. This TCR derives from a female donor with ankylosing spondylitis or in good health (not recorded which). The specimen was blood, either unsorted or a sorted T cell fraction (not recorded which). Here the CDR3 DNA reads TGCAGTGCTAGCGAATCGCGGGGAAGAACCTATGGCTACACCTTC. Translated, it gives CSASESRGRTYGYTF.